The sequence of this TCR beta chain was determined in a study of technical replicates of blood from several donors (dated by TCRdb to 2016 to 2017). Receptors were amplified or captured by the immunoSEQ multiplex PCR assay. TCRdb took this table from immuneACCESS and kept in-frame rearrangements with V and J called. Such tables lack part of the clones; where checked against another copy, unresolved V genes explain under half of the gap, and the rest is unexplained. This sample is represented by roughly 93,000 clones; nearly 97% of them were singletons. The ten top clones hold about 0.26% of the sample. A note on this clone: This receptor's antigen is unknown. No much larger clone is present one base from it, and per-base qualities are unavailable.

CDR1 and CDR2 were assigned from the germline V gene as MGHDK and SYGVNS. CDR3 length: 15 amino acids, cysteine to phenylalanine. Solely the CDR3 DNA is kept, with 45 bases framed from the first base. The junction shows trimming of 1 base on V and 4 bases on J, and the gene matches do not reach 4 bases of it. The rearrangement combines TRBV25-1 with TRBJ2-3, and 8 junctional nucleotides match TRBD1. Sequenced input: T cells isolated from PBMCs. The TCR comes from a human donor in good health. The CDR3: CASSELDRDADTQYF. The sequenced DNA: TGTGCCAGCAGTGAATTGGACAGGGACGCAGATACGCAGTATTTT.